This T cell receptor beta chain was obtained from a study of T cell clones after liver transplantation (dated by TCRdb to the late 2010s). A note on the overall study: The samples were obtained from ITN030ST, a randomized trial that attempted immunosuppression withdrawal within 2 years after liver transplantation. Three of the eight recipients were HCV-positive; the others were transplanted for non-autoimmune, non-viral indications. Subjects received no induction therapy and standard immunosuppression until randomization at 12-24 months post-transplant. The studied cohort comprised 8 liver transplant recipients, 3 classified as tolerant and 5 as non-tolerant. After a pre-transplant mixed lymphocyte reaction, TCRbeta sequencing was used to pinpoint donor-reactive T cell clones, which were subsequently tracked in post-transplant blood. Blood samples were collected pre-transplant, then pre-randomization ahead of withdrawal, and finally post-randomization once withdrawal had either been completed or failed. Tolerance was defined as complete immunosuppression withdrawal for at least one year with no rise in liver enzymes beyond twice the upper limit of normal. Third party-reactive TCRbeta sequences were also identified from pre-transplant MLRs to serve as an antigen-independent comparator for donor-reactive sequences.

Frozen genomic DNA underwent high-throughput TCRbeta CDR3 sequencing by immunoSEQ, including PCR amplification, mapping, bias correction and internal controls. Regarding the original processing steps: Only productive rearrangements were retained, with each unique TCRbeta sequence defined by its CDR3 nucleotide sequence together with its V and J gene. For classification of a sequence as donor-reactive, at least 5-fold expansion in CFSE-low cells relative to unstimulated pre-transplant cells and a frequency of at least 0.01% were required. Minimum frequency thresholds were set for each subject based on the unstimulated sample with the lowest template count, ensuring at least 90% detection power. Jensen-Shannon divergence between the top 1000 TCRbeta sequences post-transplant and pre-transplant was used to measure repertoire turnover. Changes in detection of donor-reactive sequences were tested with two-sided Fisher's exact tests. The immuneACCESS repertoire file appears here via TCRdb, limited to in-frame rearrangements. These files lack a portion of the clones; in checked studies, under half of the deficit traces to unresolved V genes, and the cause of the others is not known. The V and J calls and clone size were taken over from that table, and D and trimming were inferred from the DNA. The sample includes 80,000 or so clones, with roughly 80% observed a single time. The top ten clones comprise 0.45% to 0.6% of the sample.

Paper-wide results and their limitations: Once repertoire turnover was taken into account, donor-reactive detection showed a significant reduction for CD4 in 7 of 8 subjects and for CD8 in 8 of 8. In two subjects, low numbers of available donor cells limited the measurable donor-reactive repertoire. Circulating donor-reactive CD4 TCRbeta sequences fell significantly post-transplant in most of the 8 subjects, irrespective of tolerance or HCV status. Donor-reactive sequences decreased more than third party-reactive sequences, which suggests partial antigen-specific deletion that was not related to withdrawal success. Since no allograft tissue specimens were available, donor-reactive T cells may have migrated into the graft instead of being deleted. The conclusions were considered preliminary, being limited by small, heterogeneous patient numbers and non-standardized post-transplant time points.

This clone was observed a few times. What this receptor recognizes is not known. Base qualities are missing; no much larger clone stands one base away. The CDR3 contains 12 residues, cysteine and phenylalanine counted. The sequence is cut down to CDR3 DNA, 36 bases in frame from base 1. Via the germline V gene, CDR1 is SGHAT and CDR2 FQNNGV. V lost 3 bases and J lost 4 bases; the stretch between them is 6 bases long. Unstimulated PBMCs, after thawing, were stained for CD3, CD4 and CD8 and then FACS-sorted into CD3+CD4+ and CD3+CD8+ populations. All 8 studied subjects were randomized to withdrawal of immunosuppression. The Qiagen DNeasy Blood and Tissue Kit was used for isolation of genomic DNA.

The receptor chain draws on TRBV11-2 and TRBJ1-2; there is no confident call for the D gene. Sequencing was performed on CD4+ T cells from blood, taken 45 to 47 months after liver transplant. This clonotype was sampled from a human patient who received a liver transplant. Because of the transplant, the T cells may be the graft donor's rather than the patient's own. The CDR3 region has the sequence CASSFGLYGYTF. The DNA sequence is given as TGTGCCAGCAGCTTCGGACTCTATGGCTACACCTTC.